The source of this TCR beta chain is a study of response to subunit inactivated influenza vaccine. This clonotype was detected only a few times. Its target is not known. TCRdb reanalysed the RT-PCR reads using MiXCR and keeps one entry per CDR3 protein. This sample carries about 540,000 distinct CDR3 sequences, 14% of them seen once, and the ten largest clones take around 10%. V lost 4 bases to trimming and J lost 5 bases, with 8 bases between them. The germline gives CDR1 LGHNA, CDR2 YSLEER. CDR3 size: 13 residues. General study findings and limits: After each seasonal influenza vaccination, few new T cells are recruited, the authors suggested.

The input for sequencing was PBMCs from blood, taken 11 to 12 days after vaccination. The genes are TRBV4-3 and TRBJ1-4; D is unresolved. This TCR derives from a man in his fifties or sixties who received an inactivated influenza vaccine. The CDR3 DNA reads TGCGCCAGCAGCCCCGAGTTAAATGAAAAACTGTTTTTT. It codes for CASSPELNEKLFF.